The 18 T cell receptor beta chains below all came from one sample that was sequenced in a study of blood T cell repertoires in COVID-19. Produced via immunoSEQ multiplex PCR; TCRdb's table is partial and in-frame only. This table has 100,000 to 150,000 clones, more than 75% appearing once. Sequenced input: peripheral blood. The receptors come from a man in his 70s with active COVID-19.

The chain carries TRBV14 and TRBJ2-7; 15 bases are shared with TRBD2. The CDR3 consists of 15 residues. Trimming at V came to 4 bases and at J to 6 bases, leaving 4 bases not matched to a gene. Looked up from germline, CDR1 is SGHDN and CDR2 is FVKESK. As DNA, the CDR3 is TGTGCCAGCAGCCCTTGGACTAGCGGGAGGGCCGAGCAGTACTTC. Protein: CASSPWTSGRAEQYF.

The chain employs TRBV18 and TRBJ2-3, with 11 bases lining up with TRBD2. After removal of 2 bases from V and 4 bases from J, the junction contained 5 bases not matched to a gene. CDR3 size: 16 residues. Germline CDR1 is KGHSH and CDR2 is LQKENI. The CDR3 sequence is CASSPIVGLAADTQYF. DNA for the CDR3: TGTGCCAGCTCACCAATCGTGGGACTAGCGGCAGATACGCAGTATTTT.

The CDR3 DNA reads as TGTGCCAGTAGTGTAACCGGGACAGGGTACAATGAGCAGTTCTTC. This sequence encodes CASSVTGTGYNEQFF. V is TRBV19 and J is TRBJ2-1; 9 nucleotides line up with TRBD1. The CDR3 is 15 amino acids. The trim removed 5 bases at V and 4 bases at J, leaving 6 bases unmatched. The germline V gene encodes CDR1 LNHDA and CDR2 SQIVND (reference sequence).

V usage is TRBV5-1 and J usage is TRBJ2-3; 12 bases agree with TRBD2. Germline V gene lookup returns CDR1 SGHRS and CDR2 YFSETQ. Trimming cost V 4 bases and J 0 bases; bases outside gene matches: 3. The CDR3 has 16 residues. The CDR3 spells CASSDGTSGSTDTQYF. Here the CDR3 DNA reads TGCGCCAGCAGCGATGGGACTAGCGGGAGCACAGATACGCAGTATTTT.

This chain joins TRBV7-2 and TRBJ1-1, with D possibly TRBD1 on 5 matching bases. V lost 3 bases to trimming and J lost 4 bases, with 15 bases between them. Germline V CDR1 and CDR2: SGHTA, FQGNSA. The CDR3 sequence is 15 residues long. DNA for the CDR3: TGTGCCAGCAGCTTCGTTCCCGGGAGGGGCACTGAAGCTTTCTTT. This encodes CASSFVPGRGTEAFF.

The V and J genes are TRBV2 and TRBJ2-7; 8 bases match TRBD1. The length of the CDR3 is 13 residues. V shed 5 bases, J shed 3 bases, and the junction held 3 bases outside the gene matches. Germline CDR1 reads SNHLY; CDR2 reads FYNNEI. The DNA for the CDR3 is TGTGCCAGCAGTTCCGACAGGGGCTACGAGCAGTACTTC. Translated, it gives CASSSDRGYEQYF.

The chain joins TRBV19 to TRBJ2-7; TRBD2 might be the D (6 bases). This CDR3 is 12 amino acids long. Between the trimmed V and J ends, which lost 1 base and 7 bases, there was a span of 8 bases. Germline lookup yields CDR1 LNHDA and CDR2 SQIVND (reference sequence). CDR3 protein: CASSIAGREQYF. Written as DNA, the CDR3 is TGTGCCAGTAGTATAGCGGGGAGGGAGCAGTACTTC.

CDR3 nucleotides: TGTGCCACTACCAAGACAGGCACTAATGAAAAACTGTTTTTT. Encoded protein: CATTKTGTNEKLFF. The rearrangement joins TRBV5-6 to TRBJ1-4; TRBD1 is a possible D gene (6 bases). From germline, CDR1 is SGHDT and CDR2 YYEEEE. The V and J ends lost 9 bases and 2 bases respectively, with 14 bases between them. This CDR3 is 14 amino acids long.

The genes are TRBV5-1 and TRBJ1-2; weak D call: TRBD1 (5 bases). CDR3 length: 15 amino acids. The germline CDR1 and CDR2 sequences are SGHRS and YFSETQ. The germline V and J ends were trimmed by 4 bases and 8 bases, with 21 bases remaining between them. The CDR3 nucleotides read TGCGCCAGCAGCCCAACGACAGATGCTTATCGAGGCTACACCTTC. Protein: CASSPTTDAYRGYTF.

The rearrangement joins TRBV3-1 (or the pseudogene TRBV3-2) to TRBJ2-7; D remains ambiguous. The V gene lost 4 bases and the J gene lost 6 bases, with 16 bases spanning the gap. Per germline, CDR1 LGHDT and CDR2 YNNKEL (reference sequence). This CDR3 comprises 14 residues. The DNA of the CDR3 is TGTGCCAGCAGCCGACTGGCCAGCGTGATCGAGCAGTACTTC. Its translation is CASSRLASVIEQYF.

For the CDR3, the DNA is TGTGCCAGTAGTATAAGCGCCCCGGGGACTGAAGCTTTCTTT. It encodes CASSISAPGTEAFF. This chain joins TRBV19 and TRBJ1-1; D not resolved. Germline V gene lookup returns CDR1 LNHDA and CDR2 SQIVND (reference sequence). This CDR3 region has 14 residues. Trimming stripped 2 bases from V and 5 bases from J, with 12 bases between.

The J gene is TRBJ2-5, the V gene TRBV6-6; D may be TRBD2 (5 bases). The length of the CDR3 is 14 residues. Trimming left V 2 bases short and J 1 base short, with 8 bases between. CDR1 MNHNY and CDR2 SVGAGI come from the germline V gene (reference sequence). The CDR3: CASSYAGGQETQYF. CDR3 in DNA: TGTGCCAGCAGTTACGCGGGCGGCCAAGAGACCCAGTACTTC.

The chain carries TRBV6-5 and TRBJ2-7, with 10 bases fitting TRBD1. Germline assignment: CDR1 MNHEY and CDR2 SVGAGI. The CDR3 runs to 15 residues. Trimming cost V 5 bases and J 3 bases; bases outside gene matches: 7. CDR3 loop: CASSLSTGGSYEQYF. The CDR3 nucleotides are TGTGCCAGCAGTCTCTCGACAGGGGGCAGCTACGAGCAGTACTTC.

The rearrangement links TRBV5-6 to TRBJ2-2, with 8 positions matching TRBD2. There are 16 residues in the CDR3. CDR1 is SGHDT, CDR2 YYEEEE, per germline. V lost 0 bases to trimming and J lost 3 bases; unmatched junction nucleotides: 4. CDR3 region: CASSLGAGGHTGELFF. Here the CDR3 DNA reads TGTGCCAGCAGCTTGGGTGCGGGAGGACACACCGGGGAGCTGTTTTTT. The variable domain in full, completed from reference TRBV5-6 and TRBJ2-2, reads DAGVTQSPTHLIKTRGQQVTLRCSPKSGHDTVSWYQQALGQGPQFIFQYYEEEERQRGNFPDRFSGHQFPNYSSELNVNALLLGDSALYLCASSLGAGGHTGELFFGEGSRLTVL.

The sample holds one count of this clone. The rearrangement joins TRBV24-1 to TRBJ1-5; 8 bases agree with TRBD1. The germline CDR1 and CDR2 sequences are KGHDR and SFDVKD. The CDR3 is 14 amino acids. The ends lost 9 bases at V and 2 bases at J; junction bases unmatched: 5. CDR3 in amino acids: CATGGQGGNQPQHF. The DNA for the CDR3 is TGTGCCACCGGCGGACAGGGAGGCAATCAGCCCCAGCATTTT.

V and J are TRBV5-1 and TRBJ2-2; 9 bases line up with TRBD1. In germline, CDR1 is SGHRS, CDR2 YFSETQ. The trim removed 4 bases at V and 3 bases at J, leaving 1 base unmatched. The CDR3 spans 14 residues. The CDR3 nucleotides read TGCGCCAGCAGCCGACAGGGGGACACCGGGGAGCTGTTTTTT. It yields the protein CASSRQGDTGELFF.

The chain has TRBV7-9 and TRBJ1-2; 9 nucleotides agree with TRBD1. CDR1 and CDR2 from the germline V gene are SEHNR and FQNEAQ (reference sequence). The CDR3 sequence is 13 residues long. V lost 5 bases, J lost 6 bases, and 4 bases stayed unmatched. The chain's CDR3 is CASSHRTGDGYTF. As DNA, the CDR3 is TGTGCCAGCAGCCATCGGACAGGGGATGGCTACACCTTC.

This sequence joins TRBV30 and TRBJ1-1; D might be TRBD1 (5 bases). Trimming cost V 1 base and J 5 bases, with 14 bases left between them. The CDR3 totals 14 residues. From germline, CDR1 is GTSNPN and CDR2 SVGIG (reference sequence). The CDR3, as DNA: TGTGCCTGGAGTGATGCACCAGGGAGGACTGAAGCTTTCTTT. Protein product: CAWSDAPGRTEAFF.